The sequence of this T cell receptor beta chain was determined in a study of PD-1 blockade in classical Hodgkin lymphoma. Profiled with immunoSEQ multiplex PCR; TCRdb holds only in-frame clones, not every one. There are 13,000 or so clones in the sample; 70% to 90% occur only once, and approximately 17% lies in the top ten. As to time point: cycle 4 day 1 (C4D1), after five to seven weeks of nivolumab. Following autologous stem cell transplantation, relapse occurred in every patient, and exposure to brentuximab vedotin varied. Trimming removed 6 bases at V and 0 bases at J, with 13 bases between. Germline CDR1 reads SNHLY; CDR2 reads FYNNEI. The CDR3 extends over 15 amino acids.

The sequence was obtained from a human donor with classical Hodgkin lymphoma. The sample here was peripheral blood mononuclear cells (PBMCs), taken before the fourth cycle of nivolumab. The rearrangement joins TRBV2 to TRBJ2-3, with a weak D call TRBD1 (7 bases). CDR3 protein: CASRRDRSSTDTQYF. The DNA for the CDR3 is TGTGCCAGCAGGCGGGACAGATCCAGCACAGATACGCAGTATTTT.